This is a list of T cell receptor beta chains from one sample in a study of early T cells in non-severe SARS-CoV-2 infection. MiXCR was run by TCRdb on the 5' RACE reads, yielding one entry per CDR3 protein. The data hold about 67,000 distinct CDR3 sequences, with around a tenth observed a single time. What was sequenced was whole blood. The receptors were gathered from an adult who was a healthcare worker with PCR-confirmed SARS-CoV-2 infection or an uninfected control (not recorded which). Both conserved end residues are part of each CDR3. Each record gives: clone size, D gene, J gene, V gene, CDR3 DNA, CDR3 protein. A D gene is named only where the DNA matches it firmly. Expanded clones get a size class; other rows say once, few or many, or leave the size out.

clone size: many
D gene: .
J gene: TRBJ1-2
V gene: TRBV9
CDR3 DNA: TGTGCCAGCAGCGTAGGGACTAACTATGGCTACACCTTC
CDR3 protein: CASSVGTNYGYTF

clone size: few
D gene: .
J gene: TRBJ2-7
V gene: TRBV18
CDR3 DNA: TGTGCCAGCTCACCTGGCAGGGCTACTGGCGAGCAGTACTTC
CDR3 protein: CASSPGRATGEQYF

clone size: many
D gene: TRBD1
J gene: TRBJ1-1
V gene: TRBV20-1
CDR3 DNA: TGCAGTGCTAGACAGGGGGCCCCCACTGAAGCTTTCTTT
CDR3 protein: CSARQGAPTEAFF

clone size: many
D gene: .
J gene: TRBJ1-5
V gene: TRBV5-1
CDR3 DNA: TGCGCCAGCAGCTTGAGCGGCGATAGCAATCAGCCCCAGCATTTT
CDR3 protein: CASSLSGDSNQPQHF

clone size: .
D gene: .
J gene: TRBJ1-3
V gene: TRBV3-1
CDR3 DNA: TGTGCCAGCAGCCAAGTGACTGGAAACACCATATATTTT
CDR3 protein: CASSQVTGNTIYF

clone size: few
D gene: .
J gene: TRBJ2-7
V gene: TRBV20-1
CDR3 DNA: TGCAGTGCTGACCGGACCGGCGCCCACTACGAGCAGTACTTC
CDR3 protein: CSADRTGAHYEQYF

clone size: many
D gene: .
J gene: TRBJ2-7
V gene: TRBV7-9
CDR3 DNA: TGTGCCAGCAGCTTATCCACAGGCATAGTCTACGAGCAGTACTTC
CDR3 protein: CASSLSTGIVYEQYF

clone size: many
D gene: .
J gene: TRBJ2-3
V gene: TRBV5-4
CDR3 DNA: TGTGCCAGCAGCTTGGTAACTCCTCTCCAGTATTTT
CDR3 protein: CASSLVTPLQYF

clone size: many
D gene: .
J gene: TRBJ2-5
V gene: TRBV12-3/TRBV12-4
CDR3 DNA: TGTGCCAGCAGTTTAGGCAGGGTTGGCAAGGAGACCCAGTACTTC
CDR3 protein: CASSLGRVGKETQYF

clone size: many
D gene: TRBD1
J gene: TRBJ2-7
V gene: TRBV6-5
CDR3 DNA: TGTGCCAGCAGTCGAAAGCCTACAGGGGACGAGCAGTACTTC
CDR3 protein: CASSRKPTGDEQYF

clone size: .
D gene: .
J gene: TRBJ2-7
V gene: TRBV13
CDR3 DNA: TGTGCCAGCAGCTTAGGTGGGGTCGAGCAGTACTTC
CDR3 protein: CASSLGGVEQYF

clone size: many
D gene: TRBD2
J gene: TRBJ2-7
V gene: TRBV10-2
CDR3 DNA: TGCGCCAGCAGTTCAAGCGGGAGGGCCGGGGGCGAGCAGTACTTC
CDR3 protein: CASSSSGRAGGEQYF